The 20 T cell receptor beta chains listed next were all sequenced from one sample in a study of T-cell reconstitution after alpha-beta-depleted transplantation in children. This sample's TCRbeta library carried unique molecular identifier barcodes. TCRdb fed the PCR reads into MiXCR, producing one record per CDR3 protein. Among 350,000 to 400,000 distinct CDR3 sequences listed, 13% were seen once. The material was PBMCs, obtained from the stem cell graft. These receptor sequences come from a human donor who donated a stem cell graft to a child with Fanconi anemia.

This clonotype occurred many times. This chain uses TRBV5-8 with TRBJ2-3, with D perhaps TRBD2 (6 bases). The ends were cut back, 0 bases at V and 2 bases at J, with 10 bases in the middle. The germline CDR1 and CDR2 sequences are SGHTS and YDEGEE. The CDR3 is 15 amino acids. The CDR3 here is CASSLGGANTDTQYF. Here the CDR3 DNA reads TGTGCCAGCAGCTTGGGCGGGGCCAACACAGATACGCAGTATTTT.

The chain employs TRBV11-2 and TRBJ2-3; tentatively, D is TRBD2 (7 bases). This CDR3 region has 15 residues. Trimming shortened V by 8 bases and J by 1 base, and 16 bases separated the two germline ends. Germline-derived CDR1 and CDR2 are SGHAT and FQNNGV. The CDR3 is CASALRGAGTDTQYF. CDR3 coding DNA: TGTGCCAGCGCTTTACGGGGGGCCGGCACAGATACGCAGTATTTT.

The gene calls are TRBV5-6 and TRBJ2-5; TRBD1 matches 8 bases. Germline V gene sequence: CDR1 SGHDT, CDR2 YYEEEE. The CDR3 sequence is 15 residues long. Losses at the gene ends were 2 bases for V and 4 bases for J; bases not matched to a gene: 7. Here the CDR3 DNA reads TGTGCCAGCAGCTTCGGACAGGGTGCGGGAGAGACCCAGTACTTC. Encoded protein: CASSFGQGAGETQYF.

This clonotype was found a few times. The chain has TRBV5-5 and TRBJ1-1; D gene unclear. The germline V and J ends were trimmed by 6 bases and 10 bases, with 10 bases remaining between them. CDR1 SGHKS and CDR2 YYEKEE come from the germline V gene (reference sequence). CDR3 length: 10 residues. CDR3 sequence: CASIPWGAFF. For the CDR3, the DNA is TGTGCCAGCATCCCCTGGGGAGCTTTCTTT.

Here the CDR3 DNA reads TGCGCCAGCAGCTTGAGAGGAGCGGGGGTAGAGACCCAGTACTTC. Translated: CASSLRGAGVETQYF. The J gene is TRBJ2-5, the V gene TRBV5-1; 8 positions match TRBD2. Germline V gives CDR1 SGHRS, CDR2 YFSETQ. CDR3 length equals 15 residues. With V trimmed by 1 base and J by 4 bases, 6 bases remained unmatched.

In this sample, this clonotype turned up many times. The CDR3 region is CASSAGGAQGANVLTF. The CDR3 coding sequence is TGTGCCAGCAGTGCTGGGGGGGCGCAAGGGGCCAACGTCCTGACTTTC. The rearrangement links TRBV25-1 to TRBJ2-6; possible D gene TRBD2, 7 bases. Trimming removed 4 bases at V and 4 bases at J, with 14 bases between. Per the germline V gene, CDR1 is MGHDK and CDR2 is SYGVNS. The CDR3 has 16 amino acids.

This clonotype was seen more than once but under ten times. V usage is TRBV12-3 or TRBV12-4 and J usage is TRBJ1-4; 8 bases align to TRBD1. CDR3 length equals 16 residues. V shed 5 bases and J 10 bases; nucleotides not matched to a gene: 15. The CDR3 here is CASSTHPGTGPGKLFF. For the CDR3, the DNA is TGTGCCAGCAGTACACACCCCGGGACAGGACCTGGAAAACTGTTTTTT.

This clonotype was detected only a few times. The genes are TRBV27 and TRBJ2-6, with a tentative D call TRBD2 (6 bases). Germline assignment: CDR1 MNHEY and CDR2 SMNVEV (reference sequence). V lost 3 bases and J lost 2, with 11 bases in between. CDR3 length: 16 amino acids. The CDR3 region is CASSLGRGTGANVLTF. Written as DNA, the CDR3 is TGTGCCAGCAGTTTGGGACGGGGGACTGGGGCCAACGTCCTGACTTTC.

In this sample, this clonotype turned up a few times. This chain uses TRBV18 with TRBJ2-5; no firm D call. Trimming took off 2 bases at V and 5 bases at J, with 12 bases between the two ends. This CDR3 contains 14 residues. The germline CDR1 and CDR2 sequences are KGHSH and LQKENI. DNA for the CDR3: TGTGCCAGCTCACCAAACAACCTTAAGGAGACCCAGTACTTC. It is translated as CASSPNNLKETQYF. Variable domain in full (rest from reference TRBV18 and TRBJ2-5): NAGVMQNPRHLVRRRGQEARLRCSPMKGHSHVYWYRQLPEEGLKFMVYLQKENIIDESGMPKERFSAEFPKEGPSILRIQQVVRGDSAAYFCASSPNNLKETQYFGPGTRLLVL.

CDR3 sequence (DNA): TGTGCCAGCAGCTCCTCACCTGGAAACACCATATATTTT. Translation: CASSSSPGNTIYF. The J gene is TRBJ1-3, the V gene TRBV7-7; no clear D. CDR1 and CDR2 from the germline V gene are SSHAT and FNYEAQ (reference sequence). V was trimmed by 4 bases and J by 2 bases, leaving 6 bases between them. The CDR3 has 13 amino acids.

This clonotype was counted at least ten times. The CDR3 region is CASSFSVNTEAFF. The CDR3 coding sequence is TGTGCCAGCAGCTTCTCCGTGAACACTGAAGCTTTCTTT. The gene calls are TRBV7-9 and TRBJ1-1; D gene ambiguous. This CDR3 contains 13 residues. With 3 bases removed from V and 0 bases from J, the gap between germline ends came to 5 bases. The germline V gene has CDR1 SEHNR and CDR2 FQNEAQ (reference sequence).

The sample holds many counts of this clonotype. The rearrangement uses TRBV5-1 and TRBJ1-6; no definite D call. In germline, CDR1 is SGHRS, CDR2 YFSETQ. The CDR3 loop spans 16 amino acids. V lost 3 bases, J lost 7 bases, and 17 bases lay in between. This CDR3 reads CASSSSTPSPNSPLHF. Written as DNA, the CDR3 is TGCGCCAGCAGCTCCTCGACGCCGTCGCCAAATTCACCCCTCCACTTT.

This clonotype was detected only a few times. CDR3: CASSQPGQGGTEAFF. CDR3 DNA sequence: TGTGCCAGCAGCCAACCAGGACAGGGGGGCACTGAAGCTTTCTTT. The chain joins TRBV4-2 to TRBJ1-1, with TRBD1 matching 10 bases. Looked up from germline, CDR1 is LGHNA and CDR2 is YNFKEQ. CDR3 length: 15 residues. Trimming at V came to 2 bases and at J to 4 bases, leaving 4 bases not matched to a gene.

The chain recombines TRBV20-1 with TRBJ2-6, with unresolved D. Germline V lookup: CDR1 DFQATT, CDR2 SNEGSKA (reference sequence). Trimming removed 5 bases at V and 0 bases at J, with 8 bases between. The CDR3 has 14 residues. The CDR3 DNA reads TGCAGTGCTTATACCTACTCTGGGGCCAACGTCCTGACTTTC. Translated: CSAYTYSGANVLTF.

This clonotype appeared a few times. The gene calls are TRBV5-1 and TRBJ2-1, with D perhaps TRBD1 (6 bases). Germline CDR1 reads SGHRS; CDR2 reads YFSETQ. Trimming pared 3 bases from V and 8 bases from J, leaving 15 bases between. This CDR3 contains 14 residues. The CDR3 DNA sequence: TGCGCCAGCAGCTCTGGACAGCCCCCCCATGAGCAGTTCTTC. Translation: CASSSGQPPHEQFF.

This clonotype was seen a handful of times. The CDR3 sequence: CASSLQLSAEAFF. The CDR3 nucleotides read TGTGCCAGCAGCTTACAGCTTTCTGCTGAAGCTTTCTTT. The chain is built from TRBV7-9 and TRBJ1-1; D is unclear. From germline, CDR1 is SEHNR and CDR2 FQNEAQ (reference sequence). The CDR3 spans 13 residues. V shed 2 bases and J shed 6 bases, with 10 bases lying between them.

The chain has TRBV6-2 or TRBV6-3 and TRBJ2-3; 10 bases map to TRBD2. Trimming removed 5 bases from V and 9 bases from J; junction bases left unmatched: 11. Germline V gene sequence: CDR1 MNHEY, CDR2 SVGEGT. The CDR3 is 15 residues long. CDR3 residues: CASSRSGGDRPTQYF. Here the CDR3 DNA reads TGTGCCAGCAGTCGAAGCGGGGGGGACAGACCAACGCAGTATTTT.

This clonotype has more than one count but fewer than ten. The chain uses TRBV19 and TRBJ2-3, with TRBD2 as a possible D gene (7 bases). The CDR3 totals 16 residues. Trimming removed 5 bases at V and 2 bases at J, with 17 bases between. Germline loops: CDR1 LNHDA, CDR2 SQIVND (reference sequence). For the CDR3, the DNA is TGTGCCAGTAGTGACCATGCGGGGGCGGTCACAGATACGCAGTATTTT. Residues: CASSDHAGAVTDTQYF.

There are many counts of this clonotype. The gene calls are TRBV20-1 and TRBJ2-5, with TRBD1 matching over 9 bases. Germline loops: CDR1 DFQATT, CDR2 SNEGSKA (reference sequence). Losses at the gene ends were 1 base for V and 3 bases for J; bases not matched to a gene: 3. The CDR3 is made up of 14 amino acids. CDR3 in amino acids: CSARGDRVKETQYF. CDR3 bases: TGCAGTGCTAGAGGGGACAGGGTAAAAGAGACCCAGTACTTC.

This clonotype was recorded at least ten times. The chain employs TRBV5-1 and TRBJ1-1; maybe TRBD1 (5 bases). V was cut by 0 bases and J by 3 bases, with 21 bases left in between. Germline CDR1 SGHRS, CDR2 YFSETQ. The CDR3 runs 18 residues. CDR3 sequence: CASSLVVSMAARDTEAFF. Here the CDR3 DNA reads TGCGCCAGCAGCTTGGTGGTCAGTATGGCAGCCAGGGACACTGAAGCTTTCTTT.